These 22 T cell receptor delta chains originate from one sample sequenced in a study of gamma-delta T cells after stem cell transplantation. TCRdb used CATT to re-call clones from the RT-PCR reads. The sample shows roughly 3,200 delta-chain clones, about 1.8% of them seen only once. The source material was gamma-delta T cells. These receptors all come from a human donor. It is not recorded whose cells these are; they may come from a transplant donor.

This clone was found a few times. The TCRdb protein comes from a much larger clone and disagrees with this DNA's translation at residue 17, likely due to a read error; the protein given here is derived from the DNA. The V and J genes are TRDV2 and TRDJ1; 8 bases align to TRDD3. CDR1 and CDR2 from the germline V gene are GEAIGNYY and EKD. The CDR3 totals 19 residues. The CDR3 region is CACDPLDGGFPPGTDKFIF. Here the CDR3 DNA reads TGTGCCTGTGACCCCCTTGATGGGGGATTCCCCCCTGGAACCGATAAATTCATCTTT.

Comment on this clone: The mismatch at residue 2 between this DNA's translation and the TCRdb protein of a much larger clone likely reflects a read error; the protein shown is translated from the DNA. V usage is TRDV2 and J usage is TRDJ1; 9 nucleotides align to TRDD3. Germline V gene sequence: CDR1 GEAIGNYY, CDR2 EKD. The CDR3 contains 14 residues. The CDR3 DNA follows: TGTTCCTGTGACACCTGGGGGATGGTCGATAAACTCATCTTT. Its protein is CSCDTWGMVDKLIF.

For this clone: The TCRdb protein, from a much larger clone, departs from this DNA's translation at residue 10, likely by read error; the protein shown derives from the DNA. The chain carries TRDV2 and TRDJ3, with 12 nucleotides matching TRDD3. The CDR3 is made up of 18 amino acids. The V and J ends lost 2 bases and 2 bases, in that order; junction bases with no gene match: 3. Germline CDR1 and CDR2: GEAIGNYY and EKD. The DNA for the CDR3 is TGTGCCTGTGACAGTACTGGGGGATACCCCTGGGACACCCGACAGATGTTTTTC. This translates into CACDSTGGYPWDTRQMFF.

This clone was seen a handful of times. The protein given by TCRdb reflects a much larger clone and differs at residue 17 from this DNA's translation, likely from a read error; the protein shown is the DNA's translation. This chain links TRDV2 with TRDJ1; D may be TRDD3 (5 bases). This CDR3 spans 19 amino acids. Germline V gives CDR1 GEAIGNYY, CDR2 EKD. The CDR3: CACDTVPSRGLVYTDKFIF. As DNA, the CDR3 is TGTGCCTGTGACACCGTTCCCTCACGTGGACTGGTTTACACCGATAAATTCATCTTT.

V is TRDV2 and J is TRDJ1; TRDD3 agrees at 10 bases. CDR1 and CDR2 from the germline V gene are GEAIGNYY and EKD. The J segment lost 1 base and the V segment lost 0 bases, leaving 10 bases of the junction unmatched. The CDR3 has 18 amino acids. In DNA form, the CDR3 reads TGTGCCTGTGACACCGTGGCTATACTGGGGGATTCCACCGATAAACTCATCTTT. This translates into CACDTVAILGDSTDKLIF.

Notes on this clone: The mismatch at residue 12 between this DNA's translation and the TCRdb protein of a much larger clone likely reflects a read error; the protein shown is translated from the DNA. The V and J genes are TRDV2 and TRDJ1, with 7 bases aligning to TRDD3. This CDR3 has 17 residues. Looked up from germline, CDR1 is GEAIGNYY and CDR2 is EKD. Germline trimming cut 1 base from V and 3 bases from J; bases unmatched to any gene: 13. CDR3 in DNA: TGTGCCTGTGACACTCTCGTTGGGGGACAATACGCCGATAAACTCATCTTT. Translated, it gives CACDTLVGGQYADKLIF.

This clone showed up just a few times. The protein recorded in TCRdb matches a much larger clone and deviates from this DNA's translation at residue 8, suggesting a read error; the protein here is obtained by translating the DNA. The chain couples TRDV2 to TRDJ1, with D maybe TRDD2 (6 bases). V lost 0 bases and J lost 2, with 24 bases in between. The CDR3 runs 19 residues. Germline V gene sequence: CDR1 GEAIGNYY, CDR2 EKD. The CDR3: CACDTVTRGPLPRTDKLIF. DNA of the CDR3: TGTGCCTGTGACACCGTGACTCGGGGCCCTCTTCCTCGGACCGATAAACTCATCTTT.

V is TRDV2 and J is TRDJ1; 13 bases map to TRDD3. The germline gives CDR1 GEAIGNYY, CDR2 EKD. V trimming: 0 bases; J trimming: 2 bases; junction bases outside the gene matches: 8. This CDR3 has 18 amino acids. The CDR3, as DNA: TGTGCCTGTGACACCGTACTACTGGGGGATACGCAAACCGATAAACTCATCTTT. It specifies CACDTVLLGDTQTDKLIF.

Turning to this clone: A read error is the likely source, as a far larger clone sits one nucleotide away. The V gene is TRDV2, the J gene TRDJ1, with 10 positions matching TRDD3. The germline CDR1 and CDR2 sequences are GEAIGNYY and EKD. J lost 4 bases, V lost 2 bases, and 24 bases had no gene match. This CDR3 has 21 residues. CDR3 in amino acids: CACDMILGDAGPQPGNDKLIF. The CDR3 nucleotides are TGTGCCTGTGACATGATACTGGGGGATGCGGGTCCACAACCAGGGAACGATAAACTCATCTTT.

This clone has at least ten counts. A far larger clone is a single base away, which makes a read error likely. At the DNA level, this CDR3 is encoded by other sequences in the same sample as well. The rearrangement joins TRDV2 to TRDJ1; D possibly corresponds to TRDD3 (5 bases). Per germline, CDR1 GEAIGNYY and CDR2 EKD. This CDR3 spans 15 amino acids. The CDR3 reads CACDTVGENTDKLIF. In DNA form, the CDR3 reads TGTGCCTGTGACACGGTCGGGGAGAACACTGATAAACTCATCTTT.

In regard to this clone: This likely stems from a read error, as it lies one base from a far larger clone. The chain employs TRDV2 and TRDJ1, with 12 bases identical to TRDD3. CDR1 and CDR2 from the germline V gene are GEAIGNYY and EKD. The CDR3 runs 22 residues. The CDR3 nucleotides are TGTGCCTGTGACATTCTGGGGGATACGCGGGACCGCAAGGACGTTTACACCGATAAACCCATCTTT. Translating gives CACDILGDTRDRKDVYTDKPIF.

About this clone itself: TCRdb has a much larger clone's protein, which differs at residue 10 from the translation of this DNA, likely because of a read error; what is shown is the protein translated from the DNA. The chain carries TRDV2 and TRDJ1; no clear D. The CDR3 covers 14 residues. Germline CDR1 and CDR2: GEAIGNYY and EKD. The CDR3 is CACDTLESTGKLIF. The CDR3 nucleotides read TGTGCCTGTGACACACTTGAGAGCACCGGTAAACTCATCTTT.

This clone was seen many times. One base separates it from a far larger clone, so it is likely a read error. V usage is TRDV2 and J usage is TRDJ1; D is perhaps TRDD3 (5 bases). The CDR3 extends over 18 amino acids. Germline V gene sequence: CDR1 GEAIGNYY, CDR2 EKD. In nucleotides, the CDR3 is TGTGCCTGTGACACCGCTGGGTGGGGACCAACTTACACCGATAAACCCATCTTT. This translates into CACDTAGWGPTYTDKPIF.

This clone was observed at least ten times. A far more abundant clone sits one base away, making this likely a read error. The genes are TRDV2 and TRDJ1, with TRDD3 identical over 12 bases. Unmatched junction bases numbered 21, after V lost 2 bases and J lost 0 bases. This CDR3 is 22 amino acids long. CDR1 and CDR2 from the germline V gene are GEAIGNYY and EKD. DNA of the CDR3: TGTGCCTGTGACATTCTGGGGGATACGCGGGACCGCAAGGACGCTTACACCGATAAACTCATCTTT. Translated: CACDILGDTRDRKDAYTDKLIF.

Concerning this clone: A read error likely explains why the TCRdb protein, taken from a much larger clone, differs from this DNA's translation at residue 6; the protein shown is translated from the DNA. V is TRDV2 and J is TRDJ1; 10 bases match TRDD3. CDR1 and CDR2 (germline): GEAIGNYY, EKD. There are 19 residues in the CDR3. J gave up 0 bases and V 3 bases, and 15 bases lay outside the gene matches. The chain's CDR3 is CACDSPESTGGLYTDKLIF. The CDR3 DNA reads as TGTGCCTGTGACTCACCGGAAAGTACTGGGGGATTGTACACCGATAAACTCATCTTT.

This clone turned up a few times. This DNA's translation and the protein TCRdb lists, from a much larger clone, do not match at residue 8, likely due to a read error; the protein shown is translated from the DNA. The CDR3 coding sequence is TGTGCCTGTGACACCGTTGGCCGGGGGCCGTCCGATAAACTCATCTTT. Its protein is CACDTVGRGPSDKLIF. The gene calls are TRDV2 and TRDJ1, with D perhaps TRDD3 (5 bases). Germline CDR1 and CDR2: GEAIGNYY and EKD. Deletions cut 0 bases from V and 3 bases from J, with 16 bases between. The length of the CDR3 is 16 residues.

In the case of this clone: A much larger clone lies a single base off, so this may be a read error. The rearrangement links TRDV1 to TRDJ1; 13 nucleotides match TRDD3. Trimming took 2 bases from V and 0 from J; bases not matched to a gene: 33. Germline CDR1 TSWWSYY, CDR2 QGS. This CDR3 contains 27 residues. CDR3: CALGEIVKDLSHWGIRRRSRYTDKLIF. The CDR3, as DNA: TGTGCTCTTGGGGAAATAGTGAAAGACCTCTCGCACTGGGGGATACGCAGACGGAGCCGTTACACCGATAAACTCATCTTT.

In this sample, this clone turned up a few times. TCRdb's listed protein matches a much larger clone and diverges from this DNA's translation at residue 5, likely through a read error; the protein shown comes from the DNA. V and J are TRDV2 and TRDJ1; tentative D call: TRDD3 (6 bases). CDR1 and CDR2 from the germline V gene are GEAIGNYY and EKD. V gave up 2 bases and J gave up 2 bases, with 20 bases separating them. This CDR3 spans 17 amino acids. CDR3 in DNA: TGTGCCTGTGACATCGTTGGGGGGAAAACGGATACCGATAAACTCATCTTT. Encoded protein: CACDIVGGKTDTDKLIF.

As concerns this clone: A far more abundant clone sits one base away, making this likely a read error. Additional DNA sequences in this sample encode the identical CDR3. The V call is TRDV2, the J call TRDJ1; 9 nucleotides agree with TRDD3. Germline V lookup: CDR1 GEAIGNYY, CDR2 EKD. There are 20 residues in the CDR3. CDR3 sequence (DNA): TGTGCCTGTGACATCAATACTGGGGGACCCTGGGGCATATACACAGATAAACTCATCTTT. It encodes CACDINTGGPWGIYTDKLIF.

This clone has a handful of counts. The J gene is TRDJ1, the V gene TRDV2, with 13 bases fitting TRDD3. V lost 4 bases to trimming and J lost 2 bases; unmatched junction nucleotides: 12. The germline CDR1 and CDR2 sequences are GEAIGNYY and EKD. CDR3 length: 18 residues. For the CDR3, the DNA is TGTGCCTGTGATACCGTACTACTGGGGGATACGTCAACCGATAAACTCATCTTT. It is translated as CACDTVLLGDTSTDKLIF.

This clone turned up a few times. This DNA's translation differs at residue 12 from TCRdb's protein, which comes from a much larger clone; a read error is likely, and the protein shown is translated from the DNA. V gene TRDV2 combines with J gene TRDJ1, with D possibly matching TRDD3 (5 bases). CDR3 length equals 15 residues. Germline-derived CDR1 and CDR2 are GEAIGNYY and EKD. The CDR3: CACDTVGTYTDRLIF. CDR3 nucleotide sequence: TGTGCCTGTGACACAGTGGGGACGTACACCGATAGACTCATCTTT.

This clone was detected only a few times. For this DNA, TCRdb reports the protein of a much larger clone, which diverges at residue 5, most likely from a read error; the protein presented here is translated directly from the DNA. V usage is TRDV2 and J usage is TRDJ1; 12 bases fit TRDD3. J was trimmed by 7 bases and V by 3 bases; bases with no gene match: 11. CDR1 is GEAIGNYY, CDR2 EKD, per germline. The CDR3 loop spans 16 amino acids. DNA for the CDR3: TGTGCCTGTGACGCCATCTCTGGGGGATACGCGGCTAAACTCATCTTT. Its translation is CACDAISGGYAAKLIF.